The 20 T cell receptor beta chains below come from one sample, sequenced in a study of shared clonotypes between healthy human individuals (dated by TCRdb to 2019 to 2021). Receptor libraries were prepared by the immunoSEQ multiplex PCR assay. What TCRdb holds here is the immuneACCESS table cut down to in-frame rearrangements. Part of the clones is not present; checked against another copy, under half of the missing clones reflect an unresolved V gene, and the others are unexplained. The sample data list 950,000 to 1,100,000 clones, and approximately 80% of these were observed just once. The leading ten clones occupy 0.55% to 0.7% of the sample. Sequenced material: memory CD4+ T cells from PBMCs. Interpreted using the paper, the cell subset or site label stands for: CD45RA-negative fraction. All receptors come from a man between 18 and 35 years old in good health. Some clones in this sample may be carry-over from other donors' samples.

Comments on this clone: Given a far larger clone just one base away, this is likely a sequencing read error. The chain carries TRBV2 and TRBJ2-3; D possibly uses TRBD1 or TRBD2 (6 bases each). Germline V gene sequence: CDR1 SNHLY, CDR2 FYNNEI. Trimming cost V 3 bases and J 2 bases, with 15 bases left between them. This CDR3 is 16 amino acids long. For the CDR3, the DNA is TGTGCCAGCAGTGATCATCAGGCGGGACACACAGATACGCAGTATTTT. Its protein is CASSDHQAGHTDTQYF.

The rearrangement joins TRBV7-2 to TRBJ2-2; 9 bases match TRBD1. Germline V lookup: CDR1 SGHTA, CDR2 FQGNSA. V shed 4 bases and J 6 bases; nucleotides not matched to a gene: 12. The CDR3 runs 17 residues. CDR3 protein: CASSSNTGQGGAGELFF. CDR3 nucleotides: TGTGCCAGCAGCTCGAATACGGGACAGGGTGGCGCCGGGGAGCTGTTTTTT.

The V call is TRBV7-2, the J call TRBJ2-7; no clear D gene. Trimming took 2 bases from V and 0 from J, leaving 8 bases between them. The CDR3 has 14 amino acids. Germline CDR1 reads SGHTA; CDR2 reads FQGNSA. CDR3 in DNA: TGTGCCAGCAGCTTAACCCCAAGCTCCTACGAGCAGTACTTC. This sequence encodes CASSLTPSSYEQYF. Drawing the rest from reference TRBV7-2 and TRBJ2-7, the complete variable domain is GAGVSQSPSNKVTEKGKDVELRCDPISGHTALYWYRQSLGQGLEFLIYFQGNSAPDKSGLPSDRFSAERTGGSVSTLTIQRTQQEDSAVYLCASSLTPSSYEQYFGPGTRLTVT.

The rearrangement joins TRBV27 to TRBJ2-7, with no clear D. CDR1 and CDR2 from the germline V gene are MNHEY and SMNVEV (reference sequence). There are 15 residues in the CDR3. V shed 5 bases and J shed 0 bases, with 14 bases lying between them. CDR3 sequence (DNA): TGTGCCAGCAGTCGCGTAAGATCCAACTCCTACGAGCAGTACTTC. Encoded protein: CASSRVRSNSYEQYF.

V gene TRBV5-1 combines with J gene TRBJ2-3; tentatively, D is TRBD2 (5 bases). CDR1 and CDR2 from the germline V gene are SGHRS and YFSETQ. CDR3 size: 16 residues. With 4 bases removed from V and 4 bases from J, the gap between germline ends came to 19 bases. The CDR3 region has the DNA TGCGCCAGCAGCCTGGGCACAAACGAGGGCGCAGATACGCAGTATTTT. The encoded protein is CASSLGTNEGADTQYF.

DNA for the CDR3: TGTGCCAGCAGTAAAGGGGACTACTACAATGAGCAGTTCTTC. Encoded protein: CASSKGDYYNEQFF. The V call is TRBV6-6, the J call TRBJ2-1; 7 positions match TRBD2. Germline V gives CDR1 MNHNY, CDR2 SVGAGI (reference sequence). V shed 5 bases, J shed 3 bases, and the junction held 4 bases outside the gene matches. The CDR3 runs to 14 residues.

CDR3 in DNA: TGTGCCATCAGTGACGCCTACAATGAGCAGTTCTTC. It specifies CAISDAYNEQFF. This rearrangement joins TRBV10-3 to TRBJ2-1; D remains unclear. The V and J ends lost 3 bases and 2 bases respectively, with 2 bases between them. Per germline, CDR1 ENHRY and CDR2 SYGVKD. The CDR3 has 12 residues.

The V and J genes are TRBV2 and TRBJ2-1, with 9 bases aligning to TRBD1. CDR1 and CDR2 (germline): SNHLY, FYNNEI. This CDR3 spans 15 amino acids. The V and J ends lost 4 bases and 6 bases, in that order; junction bases with no gene match: 7. CDR3 loop: CASSAPGQGSNEQFF. The DNA of the CDR3 is TGTGCCAGCAGTGCGCCGGGACAGGGTTCCAATGAGCAGTTCTTC.

V gene TRBV13 combines with J gene TRBJ2-7, with D perhaps assigned TRBD1 or TRBD2 (5 bases each). The CDR3 is made up of 16 amino acids. The V and J ends lost 5 bases and 2 bases respectively, with 19 bases between them. Germline V gene sequence: CDR1 PRHDT, CDR2 FYEKMQ (reference sequence). DNA of the CDR3: TGTGCCAGCAGCACCTACCGGGGCCGAAAAACCTACGAGCAGTACTTC. Residues: CASSTYRGRKTYEQYF. Drawing the rest from reference TRBV13 and TRBJ2-7, the complete variable domain is AAGVIQSPRHLIKEKRETATLKCYPIPRHDTVYWYQQGPGQDPQFLISFYEKMQSDKGSIPDRFSAQQFSDYHSELNMSSLELGDSALYFCASSTYRGRKTYEQYFGPGTRLTVT.

Only a few counts were recorded for this clone. V is TRBV30 and J is TRBJ2-7; 7 bases align to TRBD1. The CDR3 loop spans 14 amino acids. The V and J ends lost 1 base and 4 bases, in that order; junction bases with no gene match: 7. Germline assignment: CDR1 GTSNPN and CDR2 SVGIG (reference sequence). The CDR3 bases are TGTGCCTGGAGTGGTGACAGGGCTGGGTACGAGCAGTACTTC. Its protein is CAWSGDRAGYEQYF.

This chain joins TRBV28 and TRBJ2-2; 7 nucleotides match TRBD2. The CDR3 is 15 amino acids. In germline, CDR1 is MDHEN, CDR2 SYDVKM. V shed 3 bases and J 5 bases; nucleotides not matched to a gene: 6. CDR3: CASSFLAGVTGELFF. The CDR3 DNA follows: TGTGCCAGCAGTTTTCTGGCGGGAGTAACCGGGGAGCTGTTTTTT.

The chain joins TRBV6-6 to TRBJ2-7; D may be TRBD1 (5 bases). Trimming shortened V by 6 bases and J by 0 bases, and 18 bases separated the two germline ends. The CDR3 extends over 16 amino acids. Germline lookup yields CDR1 MNHNY and CDR2 SVGAGI (reference sequence). This chain's CDR3 is CASRLATARSSYEQYF. The CDR3, as DNA: TGTGCCAGCAGACTTGCGACAGCGAGGAGCTCCTACGAGCAGTACTTC.

V gene TRBV27 combines with J gene TRBJ1-5; D is uncertain. V was pared by 3 bases and J by 9 bases, with 9 bases between. This CDR3 is built from 12 residues. Germline V CDR1 and CDR2: MNHEY, SMNVEV (reference sequence). CDR3 DNA sequence: TGTGCCAGCAGTTTGCACCTAGGGCCCCAGCATTTT. It yields the protein CASSLHLGPQHF.

This chain links TRBV18 with TRBJ2-5; 8 bases agree with TRBD2. Germline CDR1 reads KGHSH; CDR2 reads LQKENI. The trim removed 1 base at V and 2 bases at J, leaving 6 bases unmatched. CDR3 length equals 16 residues. The CDR3 DNA follows: TGTGCCAGCTCACCACGAGTAGCGGGGACACAAGAGACCCAGTACTTC. Protein: CASSPRVAGTQETQYF.

The rearrangement uses TRBV30 and TRBJ1-5; D might be TRBD1 (5 bases). V was clipped by 1 base and J by 6 bases, with 7 bases between them. The CDR3 is 12 residues long. Germline V gene sequence: CDR1 GTSNPN, CDR2 SVGIG (reference sequence). This CDR3 is CAWSDGAQPQHF. DNA for the CDR3: TGTGCCTGGAGTGATGGGGCTCAGCCCCAGCATTTT.

The chain recombines TRBV25-1 with TRBJ2-5; D gene uncertain. Trimming shortened V by 5 bases and J by 7 bases, and 8 bases separated the two germline ends. CDR3 size: 11 residues. CDR1 MGHDK and CDR2 SYGVNS come from the germline V gene. The CDR3 DNA is TGTGCCAGCAGTCTCGAAGGGACCCAGTACTTC. It translates to CASSLEGTQYF.

V is TRBV27 and J is TRBJ2-2; TRBD2 matches at 7 bases. The trim removed 1 base at V and 7 bases at J, leaving 15 bases unmatched. CDR1 and CDR2 (germline): MNHEY, SMNVEV (reference sequence). The CDR3 spans 18 residues. The CDR3 DNA reads as TGTGCCAGCAGTTTATTTTACCTCCGAGCTAGCGGCGACGGGGAGCTGTTTTTT. Translation: CASSLFYLRASGDGELFF.

With regard to this clone: Additional DNA sequences in this sample encode the identical CDR3. The chain uses TRBV5-6 and TRBJ2-7; 7 bases map to TRBD1. This CDR3 is 12 amino acids long. Trimming removed 1 base from V and 6 bases from J; junction bases left unmatched: 1. The germline gives CDR1 SGHDT, CDR2 YYEEEE. CDR3 sequence: CASSLRTGEQYF. In DNA, the CDR3 is TGTGCCAGCAGCTTGCGGACAGGCGAGCAGTACTTC.

This clone was seen only a few times. The chain combines TRBV18 with TRBJ2-1, with 8 bases identical to TRBD1. Germline CDR1 KGHSH, CDR2 LQKENI. CDR3 length equals 16 residues. V lost 1 base, J lost 3 bases, and 5 bases stayed unmatched. The CDR3 sequence: CASSPLSGQGYNEQFF. CDR3 bases: TGTGCCAGCTCACCACTGTCCGGACAGGGCTACAATGAGCAGTTCTTC. Supplemented by reference TRBV18 and TRBJ2-1, the full variable domain reads NAGVMQNPRHLVRRRGQEARLRCSPMKGHSHVYWYRQLPEEGLKFMVYLQKENIIDESGMPKERFSAEFPKEGPSILRIQQVVRGDSAAYFCASSPLSGQGYNEQFFGPGTRLTVL.

J is TRBJ2-3 and V is TRBV15; TRBD2 matches at 9 bases. The CDR3 covers 16 residues. CDR1 and CDR2 (germline): LNHNV, YYDKDF (reference sequence). V gave up 5 bases and J gave up 0 bases; unmatched junction bases: 6. The CDR3 DNA reads as TGTGCCACCAGCGATCGACTAGCGGCTAGCACAGATACGCAGTATTTT. This gives the protein CATSDRLAASTDTQYF.